Listed here are 26 T cell receptor beta chains from one sample, sequenced in a study of cytomegalovirus exposure and HLA in healthy donors. PCR amplification relied on 60 Vbeta primers (plus 13 Jbeta primers). The assay was immunoSEQ multiplex PCR, and TCRdb's table has in-frame clones only and misses some. The data hold about 130,000 clones, with about 83% observed a single time. The source material was PBMCs. These receptors were collected from a woman younger than 45 in good health and CMV-seronegative.

The CDR3: CASSITYNEQFF. For the CDR3, the DNA is TGCGCCAGCAGCATTACCTACAATGAGCAGTTCTTC. The chain has TRBV4-3 and TRBJ2-1; D not resolved. Germline lookup yields CDR1 LGHNA and CDR2 YSLEER. The CDR3 covers 12 residues. V gave up 5 bases and J gave up 2 bases, with 4 bases separating them.

DNA of the CDR3: TGCGCCAGCAGCCACCCCCAGGGCGGGGAGCTGTTTTTT. Its protein is CASSHPQGGELFF. The rearrangement joins TRBV4-1 to TRBJ2-2, with TRBD1 as a possible D gene (5 bases). The CDR3 has 13 amino acids. V lost 3 bases to trimming and J lost 7 bases, with 9 bases between them. Germline V gene data show CDR1 as MGHRA and CDR2 as YSYEKL.

In this sample, this clone turned up a few times. J is TRBJ1-4 and V is TRBV5-5, with D unresolved. The germline V and J ends were trimmed by 4 bases and 0 bases, with 19 bases remaining between them. Germline values: CDR1 SGHKS, CDR2 YYEKEE (reference sequence). The CDR3 extends over 18 amino acids. The CDR3 is CASSHRTQIYATNEKLFF. The CDR3 coding sequence is TGTGCCAGCAGCCACCGAACACAAATATATGCAACTAATGAAAAACTGTTTTTT.

This clone was seen once. V gene TRBV29-1 combines with J gene TRBJ2-2; perhaps TRBD1 as D (5 bases). CDR1 and CDR2 (germline): SQVTM, ANQGSEA. The length of the CDR3 is 17 residues. The V end lost 3 bases, the J end lost 4 bases, and 21 bases lay between the germline ends. CDR3 in amino acids: CSVEPPDIRTCTGELFF. The CDR3 DNA reads as TGCAGCGTTGAGCCCCCGGATATAAGGACATGCACCGGGGAGCTGTTTTTT.

This chain joins TRBV7-9 and TRBJ1-1; the D is unclear. V gave up 0 bases and J gave up 0 bases, with 11 bases separating them. Germline CDR1 SEHNR, CDR2 FQNEAQ (reference sequence). This CDR3 comprises 16 residues. CDR3 DNA: TGTGCCAGCAGCTTAGCCCTTTCGAGGGTGAACACTGAAGCTTTCTTT. This encodes CASSLALSRVNTEAFF.

The chain combines TRBV28 with TRBJ1-2, with D possibly matching TRBD1 (6 bases). CDR1 and CDR2 from the germline V gene are MDHEN and SYDVKM. V dropped 6 bases and J dropped 4 bases, with 21 bases sitting between them. The CDR3 is made up of 16 amino acids. The CDR3 is CASSLSRHVGGYGYTF. The CDR3 nucleotides are TGTGCCAGCAGCCTTAGCCGCCACGTAGGGGGCTATGGCTACACCTTC.

The J gene is TRBJ2-3, the V gene TRBV4-2; 8 bases line up with TRBD2. Germline V gene sequence: CDR1 LGHNA, CDR2 YNFKEQ. This CDR3 spans 16 amino acids. V lost 0 bases, J lost 2 bases, and 4 bases stayed unmatched. The CDR3 loop is CASSQDAGGATDTQYF. The CDR3 region has the DNA TGTGCCAGCAGCCAAGATGCCGGGGGGGCCACAGATACGCAGTATTTT.

The chain couples TRBV5-6 to TRBJ1-1; 7 bases align to TRBD1. Germline V gene sequence: CDR1 SGHDT, CDR2 YYEEEE. V shed 2 bases and J 5 bases; nucleotides not matched to a gene: 3. The CDR3 contains 13 residues. The CDR3 is CASSLQGWTEAFF. CDR3 in DNA: TGTGCCAGCAGCTTACAGGGGTGGACTGAAGCTTTCTTT. The variable domain in full, completed from reference TRBV5-6 and TRBJ1-1, reads DAGVTQSPTHLIKTRGQQVTLRCSPKSGHDTVSWYQQALGQGPQFIFQYYEEEERQRGNFPDRFSGHQFPNYSSELNVNALLLGDSALYLCASSLQGWTEAFFGQGTRLTVV.

The chain recombines TRBV5-1 with TRBJ2-5, with 7 bases aligning to TRBD1. V trimming: 4 bases; J trimming: 5 bases; junction bases outside the gene matches: 2. The CDR3 runs to 12 residues. Germline CDR1 SGHRS, CDR2 YFSETQ. The CDR3 spells CASSVTGETQYF. CDR3 in DNA: TGCGCCAGCAGCGTGACAGGGGAGACCCAGTACTTC.

The rearrangement links TRBV28 to TRBJ2-1; D is unresolved. The ends were cut back, 10 bases at V and 2 bases at J, with 15 bases in the middle. CDR3 length equals 14 residues. Germline values: CDR1 MDHEN, CDR2 SYDVKM. The CDR3 DNA reads as TGTGCCATTACCGCTAAGTTCGCCTACAATGAGCAGTTCTTC. It translates to CAITAKFAYNEQFF.

The chain carries TRBV28 and TRBJ1-4; 9 bases agree with TRBD1. V lost 5 bases to trimming and J lost 6 bases; unmatched junction nucleotides: 13. The germline gives CDR1 MDHEN, CDR2 SYDVKM. This CDR3 region has 17 residues. This CDR3 reads CASSPTGGRSYYEKLFF. The CDR3 region has the DNA TGTGCCAGCAGTCCTACAGGGGGCCGTTCGTATTATGAAAAACTGTTTTTT.

This clone was seen only once. The chain carries TRBV10-3 and TRBJ2-1, with 10 bases identical to TRBD2. The CDR3 has 20 amino acids. In germline, CDR1 is ENHRY, CDR2 SYGVKD. With 7 bases clipped from V and 4 bases from J, the junction kept 22 bases outside the gene matches. The CDR3 spells CAIMSSSGSPHTLKYNEQFF. CDR3 coding DNA: TGTGCCATCATGAGCTCTAGCGGGAGCCCACACACCCTTAAATACAATGAGCAGTTCTTC.

The chain uses TRBV28 and TRBJ2-4; D is undetermined. CDR1 and CDR2 (germline): MDHEN, SYDVKM. V lost 5 bases to trimming and J lost 1 base, with 3 bases between them. The length of the CDR3 is 12 residues. CDR3 bases: TGTGCCAGCAGTCTGGCCAAAAACATTCAGTACTTC. Its translation: CASSLAKNIQYF.

This clone turned up a few times. This chain links TRBV28 with TRBJ2-7; 9 bases match TRBD1. This CDR3 has 15 amino acids. V lost 5 bases, J lost 5 bases, and 10 bases stayed unmatched. The germline V gene encodes CDR1 MDHEN and CDR2 SYDVKM. CDR3 sequence reads: CASSTAGTGRNEQYF. The CDR3 DNA is TGTGCCAGCAGTACAGCCGGGACAGGGCGAAACGAGCAGTACTTC.

V usage is TRBV28 and J usage is TRBJ2-1, with TRBD1 matching over 9 bases. The CDR3 is 18 amino acids. V lost 6 bases, J lost 2 bases, and 14 bases stayed unmatched. Germline V gene lookup returns CDR1 MDHEN and CDR2 SYDVKM. CDR3 in amino acids: CASSAQWGQGGTYNEQFF. In DNA form, the CDR3 reads TGTGCCAGCAGCGCTCAATGGGGACAGGGAGGGACCTACAATGAGCAGTTCTTC.

The gene calls are TRBV19 and TRBJ1-1, with D perhaps matching TRBD1 (6 bases). Germline values: CDR1 LNHDA, CDR2 SQIVND (reference sequence). The CDR3 contains 16 residues. Trimming took 3 bases from V and 5 from J, leaving 19 bases between them. Here the CDR3 reads CASSMYTRGFRTEAFF. In DNA, the CDR3 is TGTGCCAGTAGTATGTATACCAGGGGATTCAGGACTGAAGCTTTCTTT.

The chain links TRBV7-9 to TRBJ2-1, with D perhaps TRBD1 (6 bases). The V end lost 1 base, the J end lost 9 bases, and 13 bases lay between the germline ends. Germline CDR1 SEHNR, CDR2 FQNEAQ (reference sequence). The CDR3 consists of 14 residues. Written as DNA, the CDR3 is TGTGCCAGCAGCTTAGGGCACAGGGACGCTGAGCAGTTCTTC. This gives the protein CASSLGHRDAEQFF.

The chain combines TRBV7-8 with TRBJ2-3; the match to TRBD2 covers 7 bases. Germline CDR1 SGHVS, CDR2 FQNEAQ. V shed 7 bases and J 4 bases; nucleotides not matched to a gene: 8. The CDR3 is 14 amino acids. Here the CDR3 reads CASTDSGQPDTQYF. CDR3 DNA: TGTGCCAGCACGGATAGCGGGCAGCCAGATACGCAGTATTTT.

This clone is medium-sized. One junction end disagrees with the germline gene, perhaps due to a read error. The chain carries TRBV6-1 and TRBJ2-7; 7 bases match TRBD2. The V gene's germline CDR1 is MNHNS and CDR2 SASEGT. The CDR3 totals 10 residues. The CDR3 reads CASRWDYLLF. The CDR3 DNA sequence: TGTGCCAGCAGGTGGGACTACTTATTATTC.

The chain recombines TRBV7-9 with TRBJ1-4; a possible D gene is TRBD1 (6 bases). This CDR3 has 12 residues. The V and J ends lost 5 bases and 14 bases respectively, with 15 bases between them. The V gene's germline CDR1 is SEHNR and CDR2 FQNEAQ (reference sequence). The CDR3 DNA sequence: TGTGCCAGCAGCGACACAGGGAGTGCCCTGTTTTTT. Protein sequence: CASSDTGSALFF.

This rearrangement joins TRBV5-4 to TRBJ2-3, with D possibly being TRBD1 (5 bases). V gave up 2 bases and J gave up 4 bases, with 8 bases separating them. There are 13 residues in the CDR3. The V gene's germline CDR1 is SGHNT and CDR2 YYREEE (reference sequence). CDR3 loop: CASSFWGPDTQYF. The CDR3, as DNA: TGTGCCAGCAGCTTCTGGGGCCCAGATACGCAGTATTTT.

The chain joins TRBV6-6 to TRBJ1-2; the D gene is possibly TRBD1 (6 bases). With 8 bases removed from V and 3 bases from J, the gap between germline ends came to 13 bases. The CDR3 covers 13 residues. Germline V gene data show CDR1 as MNHNY and CDR2 as SVGAGI (reference sequence). CDR3 bases: TGTGCCAGCGAAGGGACATTCGACTATGGCTACACCTTC. This encodes CASEGTFDYGYTF.

The chain carries TRBV9 and TRBJ2-1; no definite D call. From germline, CDR1 is SGDLS and CDR2 YYNGEE. This CDR3 has 15 amino acids. V was cut by 4 bases and J by 7 bases, with 18 bases left in between. The CDR3 sequence is CASSPAPSPGNEQFF. The CDR3 DNA is TGTGCCAGCAGCCCTGCCCCTTCCCCCGGGAATGAGCAGTTCTTC.

In its sample, this clone was seen a few times. The chain links TRBV6-6 to TRBJ1-3; TRBD1 is a possible D gene (5 bases). The germline CDR1 and CDR2 sequences are MNHNY and SVGAGI (reference sequence). The CDR3 consists of 15 residues. Between the trimmed V and J ends, which lost 7 bases and 0 bases, there was a span of 13 bases. This CDR3 is CASKRGTGSGNTIYF. The CDR3 region has the DNA TGTGCCAGCAAGCGCGGGACGGGCTCTGGAAACACCATATATTTT.

The chain combines TRBV30 with TRBJ1-2; 8 nucleotides align to TRBD1. The V gene end was trimmed by 5 bases and the J gene end by 10 bases; junction bases not matched to a gene: 9. There are 12 residues in the CDR3. From germline, CDR1 is GTSNPN and CDR2 SVGIG (reference sequence). CDR3 coding DNA: TGTGCCTGGGGAGCGGGGGGACAGGCCTACACCTTC. It encodes CAWGAGGQAYTF.

The chain links TRBV6-5 to TRBJ1-1; D remains ambiguous. V lost 5 bases to trimming and J lost 11 bases, with 24 bases between them. CDR3 length: 15 residues. The germline CDR1 and CDR2 sequences are MNHEY and SVGAGI. CDR3 sequence (DNA): TGTGCCAGCAGTAGGACGGCCGGGGATACCCGAGGGGCTTTCTTT. Translated, it gives CASSRTAGDTRGAFF.